This passage covers 3 T cell receptor beta chains from one sample sequenced in a study of cytomegalovirus exposure and HLA in healthy donors. 60 Vbeta and 13 Jbeta primers were used in PCR. Data came from immunoSEQ multiplex PCR; TCRdb stores just in-frame clones and leaves some out. The sample holds about 140,000 clones, almost 85% seen once. Sequenced: PBMCs. The source is a woman aged 60 to 75 in good health and CMV-seropositive.

This clone has a handful of counts. CDR3 sequence (DNA): TGTGCCAGCAACCCGGCGGGCAGCTCCTACGAGCAGTACTTC. Translated: CASNPAGSSYEQYF. The chain employs TRBV28 and TRBJ2-7; TRBD2 might be the D (5 bases). V was clipped by 7 bases and J by 0 bases, with 13 bases between them. CDR3 length: 14 amino acids. The germline V gene has CDR1 MDHEN and CDR2 SYDVKM.

The chain links TRBV5-6 to TRBJ2-2; tentatively, D is TRBD2 (6 bases). Germline CDR1 and CDR2: SGHDT and YYEEEE. With 5 bases removed from V and 6 bases from J, the gap between germline ends came to 17 bases. CDR3 length equals 15 residues. The CDR3 protein is CASRPWREPSGELFF. The CDR3 bases are TGTGCCAGCAGGCCTTGGCGGGAACCTTCCGGGGAGCTGTTTTTT.

This clone was seen just once. This chain connects TRBV5-6 to TRBJ1-3; D may be TRBD1 (5 bases). The CDR3 sequence is 16 residues long. Germline assignment: CDR1 SGHDT and CDR2 YYEEEE. V lost 4 bases and J lost 0, with 14 bases in between. The CDR3 sequence is CASSVGGLSSGNTIYF. DNA for the CDR3: TGTGCCAGCAGCGTTGGGGGACTCAGCTCTGGAAACACCATATATTTT.